Presented here are 20 T cell receptor beta chains from one specimen sequenced in a study of technical replicates of blood from a handful of donors. Clones were sequenced by immunoSEQ multiplex PCR, and TCRdb holds only the in-frame ones, with some missing. The top ten clones hold approximately 4.2% of a sample with 59,000 or so clones, 85% to 95% of them seen once. Sequenced material: PBMCs. These receptors all come from a human donor in good health. Some clones in this sample may be carry-over from other donors' samples.

The rearrangement joins TRBV27 to TRBJ2-7; 10 bases map to TRBD1. The CDR3 extends over 14 amino acids. Trimming took 6 bases from V and 3 from J; bases not matched to a gene: 5. CDR1 is MNHEY and CDR2 is SMNVEV in the germline V gene (reference sequence). This CDR3 is CASRRDRGNYEQYF. CDR3 in DNA: TGTGCCAGCAGACGGGACAGGGGTAACTACGAGCAGTACTTC.

This chain joins TRBV15 and TRBJ1-4; perhaps TRBD1 as D (5 bases). Per germline, CDR1 LNHNV and CDR2 YYDKDF (reference sequence). The CDR3 has 17 amino acids. Trimming took off 1 base at V and 0 bases at J, with 12 bases between the two ends. The CDR3 DNA sequence: TGTGCCACCAGCAGAGGGTGGGGGAGGTCAACTAATGAAAAACTGTTTTTT. Translated, it gives CATSRGWGRSTNEKLFF.

The chain uses TRBV9 and TRBJ2-1, with 11 bases identical to TRBD2. This CDR3 region has 14 residues. Germline V lookup: CDR1 SGDLS, CDR2 YYNGEE. The J segment lost 6 bases and the V segment lost 3 bases, leaving 2 bases of the junction unmatched. This CDR3 is CASSGGLAANEQFF. Written as DNA, the CDR3 is TGTGCCAGCAGCGGGGGACTAGCGGCCAATGAGCAGTTCTTC.

This clone showed up just once. The chain links TRBV5-4 to TRBJ2-7, with 7 bases lining up with TRBD2. The CDR3 consists of 14 residues. Losses at the gene ends were 1 base for V and 2 bases for J; bases not matched to a gene: 3. Looked up from germline, CDR1 is SGHNT and CDR2 is YYREEE (reference sequence). The CDR3 spells CASSLSLAAYEQYF. The CDR3 DNA is TGTGCCAGCAGCTTGTCCCTAGCGGCCTACGAGCAGTACTTC.

The chain uses TRBV29-1 and TRBJ2-5; a possible D gene is TRBD1 (5 bases). Trimming pared 6 bases from V and 4 bases from J, leaving 18 bases between. This CDR3 has 14 residues. Germline V gene sequence: CDR1 SQVTM, CDR2 ANQGSEA. The CDR3 loop is CSVAPDPQGETQYF. CDR3 sequence (DNA): TGCAGCGTCGCCCCCGACCCCCAGGGAGAGACCCAGTACTTC. The whole variable domain, remainder taken from reference TRBV29-1 and TRBJ2-5, is SAVISQKPSRDICQRGTSLTIQCQVDSQVTMMFWYRQQPGQSLTLIATANQGSEATYESGFVIDKFPISRPNLTFSTLTVSNMSPEDSSIYLCSVAPDPQGETQYFGPGTRLLVL.

This clone was recorded once. The chain couples TRBV4-3 to TRBJ2-5; 8 bases map to TRBD1. The CDR3 totals 15 residues. The V segment lost 4 bases and the J segment 3 bases; nucleotides outside the gene matches: 7. Per germline, CDR1 LGHNA and CDR2 YSLEER. The CDR3 nucleotides are TGCGCCAGCAGCCGAACCCGGACAGGGAAAGAGACCCAGTACTTC. It encodes CASSRTRTGKETQYF.

The chain recombines TRBV5-6 with TRBJ2-7, with 8 bases identical to TRBD2. The germline V gene encodes CDR1 SGHDT and CDR2 YYEEEE. The CDR3 consists of 13 residues. V was clipped by 3 bases and J by 5 bases; unmatched bases: 4. The CDR3 loop reads CASSWRGEDEQYF. CDR3 DNA sequence: TGTGCCAGCAGCTGGCGGGGGGAGGACGAGCAGTACTTC.

This clone was seen just once. This chain connects TRBV30 to TRBJ2-5, with 7 bases aligning to TRBD2. The CDR3 contains 14 residues. The junction had 11 bases not matched to a gene; V was cut back by 8 bases and J by 2 bases. CDR1 GTSNPN and CDR2 SVGIG come from the germline V gene (reference sequence). DNA of the CDR3: TGTGCCGGGCACAGCGGGGACGAACAAGAGACCCAGTACTTC. The encoded protein is CAGHSGDEQETQYF.

The chain couples TRBV27 to TRBJ1-1; a weak D match, TRBD1 (5 bases). The CDR3 extends over 13 amino acids. Germline loops: CDR1 MNHEY, CDR2 SMNVEV (reference sequence). The V and J ends lost 2 bases and 7 bases respectively, with 11 bases between them. CDR3: CASSLTGDYEAFF. The CDR3 DNA sequence: TGTGCCAGCAGTTTAACGGGGGATTATGAAGCTTTCTTT.

The gene calls are TRBV7-9 and TRBJ1-3; TRBD1 matches 8 bases. The CDR3 spans 15 residues. V trimming: 1 base; J trimming: 4 bases; junction bases outside the gene matches: 3. CDR1 and CDR2 from the germline V gene are SEHNR and FQNEAQ (reference sequence). The DNA of the CDR3 is TGTGCCAGCAGCTTAGTGCGGGACAGGGGAAACACCATATATTTT. It specifies CASSLVRDRGNTIYF.

This clone was picked up one time. This chain connects TRBV4-3 to TRBJ2-1; D possibly corresponds to TRBD2 (6 bases). The CDR3 length is 16 residues. Germline CDR1 LGHNA, CDR2 YSLEER. V shed 5 bases and J shed 0 bases, with 14 bases lying between them. For the CDR3, the DNA is TGCGCCAGCAGCTACGAACCCGGGAGCTCCTACAATGAGCAGTTCTTC. It codes for CASSYEPGSSYNEQFF.

The rearrangement uses TRBV11-2 and TRBJ2-5; D might be TRBD2 (6 bases). The length of the CDR3 is 16 residues. V was cut by 0 bases and J by 1 base, with 12 bases left in between. Per germline, CDR1 SGHAT and CDR2 FQNNGV. The chain's CDR3 is CASSLDWGVLQETQYF. CDR3 sequence (DNA): TGTGCCAGCAGCTTAGATTGGGGGGTCCTCCAAGAGACCCAGTACTTC. Full variable domain (rest looked up from reference TRBV11-2 and TRBJ2-5): EAGVAQSPRYKIIEKRQSVAFWCNPISGHATLYWYQQILGQGPKLLIQFQNNGVVDDSQLPKDRFSAERLKGVDSTLKIQPAKLEDSAVYLCASSLDWGVLQETQYFGPGTRLLVL.

This sequence joins TRBV7-3 and TRBJ1-6; D might be TRBD1 (5 bases). This CDR3 has 15 residues. The V gene's germline CDR1 is SGHTA and CDR2 FQGTGA. The V end lost 1 base, the J end lost 6 bases, and 10 bases lay between the germline ends. The CDR3 protein is CASSLNGTPNSPLHF. CDR3 nucleotides: TGTGCCAGCAGCTTAAATGGGACTCCTAATTCACCCCTCCACTTT.

This chain joins TRBV5-6 and TRBJ1-1; D is possibly TRBD1 (5 bases). Trimming cost V 4 bases and J 0 bases, with 13 bases left between them. Germline CDR1 and CDR2: SGHDT and YYEEEE. This CDR3 has 15 amino acids. The CDR3 coding sequence is TGTGCCAGCAGCCGCGGGGCGGGTATGAACACTGAAGCTTTCTTT. Its translation is CASSRGAGMNTEAFF.

V is TRBV7-8 and J is TRBJ2-7, with D uncertain. Germline loops: CDR1 SGHVS, CDR2 FQNEAQ. Trimming shortened V by 5 bases and J by 0 bases, and 2 bases separated the two germline ends. The CDR3 length is 11 residues. The CDR3 nucleotides read TGTGCCAGCAGCCACTCCTACGAGCAGTACTTC. It is translated as CASSHSYEQYF.

This chain uses TRBV2 with TRBJ1-3; no definite D call. V lost 7 bases and J 4 bases, leaving 11 bases between the germline ends. CDR1 and CDR2 (germline): SNHLY, FYNNEI. The CDR3 is 13 amino acids. CDR3 in DNA: TGTGCCAGCAAGGAGGGCTCCGGAAACACCATATATTTT. Its translation is CASKEGSGNTIYF.

The chain couples TRBV12-5 to TRBJ2-7; weak D call: TRBD1 (6 bases). V lost 7 bases and J 0 bases, leaving 22 bases between the germline ends. The CDR3 loop spans 17 amino acids. CDR1 is LGHNT, CDR2 FRNRAP, per germline. CDR3 DNA sequence: TGTGCTAGTGCGCAAACCTGGGGCCCCAGGGGCTCCTACGAGCAGTACTTC. It translates to CASAQTWGPRGSYEQYF.

This chain joins TRBV7-2 and TRBJ2-5, with 8 bases lining up with TRBD2. Per the germline V gene, CDR1 is SGHTA and CDR2 is FQGNSA. The CDR3 is made up of 13 amino acids. V shed 5 bases, J shed 5 bases, and the junction held 4 bases outside the gene matches. The CDR3 DNA reads as TGTGCCAGCAGCCGGGGGGGCTCGGAGACCCAGTACTTC. Translating it yields CASSRGGSETQYF.

The genes are TRBV6-5 and TRBJ2-1; D gene uncertain. The CDR3 is made up of 14 amino acids. The ends were cut back, 0 bases at V and 7 bases at J, with 10 bases in the middle. The germline V gene has CDR1 MNHEY and CDR2 SVGAGI. CDR3 nucleotide sequence: TGTGCCAGCAGTTACTCGCACACGACAAATGAGCAGTTCTTC. Translating it yields CASSYSHTTNEQFF.

This clone was counted once. V usage is TRBV27 and J usage is TRBJ1-1; D unresolved. V lost 7 bases and J lost 3, with 24 bases in between. This CDR3 is 17 amino acids long. Germline V CDR1 and CDR2: MNHEY, SMNVEV (reference sequence). The CDR3, as DNA: TGTGCCAGCACCCCGTTACCAGGCCTTTTTATTTACACTGAAGCTTTCTTT. Translating gives CASTPLPGLFIYTEAFF.